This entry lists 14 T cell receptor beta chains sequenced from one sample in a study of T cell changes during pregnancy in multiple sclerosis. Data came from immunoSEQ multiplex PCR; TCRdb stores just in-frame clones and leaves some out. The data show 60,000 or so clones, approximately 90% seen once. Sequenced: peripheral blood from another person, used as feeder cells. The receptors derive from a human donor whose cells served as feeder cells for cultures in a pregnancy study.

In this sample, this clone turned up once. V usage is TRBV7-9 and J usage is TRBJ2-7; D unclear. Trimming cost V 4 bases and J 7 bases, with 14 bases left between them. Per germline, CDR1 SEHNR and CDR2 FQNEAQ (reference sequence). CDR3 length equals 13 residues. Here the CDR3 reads CASSSLRRPEQYF. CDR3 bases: TGTGCCAGCAGCTCCCTCCGCAGACCTGAGCAGTACTTC. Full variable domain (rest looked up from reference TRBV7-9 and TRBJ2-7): DTGVSQNPRHKITKRGQNVTFRCDPISEHNRLYWYRQTLGQGPEFLTYFQNEAQLEKSRLLSDRFSAERPKGSFSTLEIQRTEQGDSAMYLCASSSLRRPEQYFGPGTRLTVT.

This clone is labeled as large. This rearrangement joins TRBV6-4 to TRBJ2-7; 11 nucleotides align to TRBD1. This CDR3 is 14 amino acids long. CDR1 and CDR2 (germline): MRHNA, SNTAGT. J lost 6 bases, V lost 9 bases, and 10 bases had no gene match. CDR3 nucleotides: TGTGCCAGAACCAGGACAGGGGGCTTCTCCGAGCAGTACTTC. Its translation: CARTRTGGFSEQYF.

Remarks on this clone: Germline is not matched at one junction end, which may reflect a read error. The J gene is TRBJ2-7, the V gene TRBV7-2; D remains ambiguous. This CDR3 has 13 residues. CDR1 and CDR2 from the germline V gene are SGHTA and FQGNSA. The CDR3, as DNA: TGTGCCAGCACCTTATCCTCATTTCAGGAGCAGTACTTC. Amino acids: CASTLSSFQEQYF.

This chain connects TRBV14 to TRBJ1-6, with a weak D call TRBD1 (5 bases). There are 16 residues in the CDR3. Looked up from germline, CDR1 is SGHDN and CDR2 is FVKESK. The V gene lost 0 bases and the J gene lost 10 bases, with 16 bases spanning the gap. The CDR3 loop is CASSQDLPSEGSPLHF. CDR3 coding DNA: TGTGCCAGCAGCCAAGATCTGCCCTCGGAGGGGTCACCCCTCCACTTT.

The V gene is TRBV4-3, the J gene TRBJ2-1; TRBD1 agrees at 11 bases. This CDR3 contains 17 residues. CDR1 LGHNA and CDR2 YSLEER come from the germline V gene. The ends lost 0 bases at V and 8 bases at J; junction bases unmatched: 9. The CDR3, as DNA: TGCGCCAGCAGCCAAGATGTTCCCGGACAGGGGGCCGATGAGCAGTTCTTC. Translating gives CASSQDVPGQGADEQFF.

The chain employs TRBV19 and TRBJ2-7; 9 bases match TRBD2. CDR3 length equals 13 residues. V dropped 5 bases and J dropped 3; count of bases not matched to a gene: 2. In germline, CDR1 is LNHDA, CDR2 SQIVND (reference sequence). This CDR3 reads CASSPSGDYEQYF. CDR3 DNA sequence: TGTGCCAGTAGTCCTAGCGGGGACTACGAGCAGTACTTC.

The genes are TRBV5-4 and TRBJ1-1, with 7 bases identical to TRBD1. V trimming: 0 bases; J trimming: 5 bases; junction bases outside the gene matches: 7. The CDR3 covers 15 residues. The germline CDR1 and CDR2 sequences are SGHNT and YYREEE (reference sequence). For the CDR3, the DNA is TGTGCCAGCAGCTTGGAGGCAGGGGGTAGGACTGAAGCTTTCTTT. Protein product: CASSLEAGGRTEAFF.

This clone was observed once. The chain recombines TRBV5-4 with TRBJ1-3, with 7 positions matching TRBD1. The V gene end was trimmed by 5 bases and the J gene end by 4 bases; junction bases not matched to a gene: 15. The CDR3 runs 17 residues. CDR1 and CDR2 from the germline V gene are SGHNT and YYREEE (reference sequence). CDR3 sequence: CASSSPGTQGKGNTIYF. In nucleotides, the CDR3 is TGTGCCAGCAGTTCCCCGGGGACACAGGGGAAAGGAAACACCATATATTTT. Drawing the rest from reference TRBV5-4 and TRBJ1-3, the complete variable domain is ETGVTQSPTHLIKTRGQQVTLRCSSQSGHNTVSWYQQALGQGPQFIFQYYREEENGRGNFPPRFSGLQFPNYSSELNVNALELDDSALYLCASSSPGTQGKGNTIYFGEGSWLTVV.

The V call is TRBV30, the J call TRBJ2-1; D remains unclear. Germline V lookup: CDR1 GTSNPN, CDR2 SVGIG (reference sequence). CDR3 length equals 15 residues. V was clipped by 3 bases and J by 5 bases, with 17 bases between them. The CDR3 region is CAWSPAARSHNEQFF. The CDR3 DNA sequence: TGTGCCTGGAGCCCGGCCGCAAGAAGCCACAATGAGCAGTTCTTC.

The CDR3: CASSLSTGIAGANVLTF. The CDR3 DNA reads as TGTGCCAGCAGTTTATCGACAGGAATTGCTGGGGCCAACGTCCTGACTTTC. The chain carries TRBV27 and TRBJ2-6; a weak D match, TRBD1 (6 bases). Trimming left V 0 bases short and J 2 bases short, with 11 bases between. The germline V gene has CDR1 MNHEY and CDR2 SMNVEV (reference sequence). This CDR3 region has 17 residues.

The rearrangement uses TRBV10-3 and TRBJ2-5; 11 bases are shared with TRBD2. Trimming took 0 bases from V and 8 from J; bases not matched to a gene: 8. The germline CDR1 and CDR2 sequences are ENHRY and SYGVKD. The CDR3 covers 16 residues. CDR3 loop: CAISESPSGGPYTQYF. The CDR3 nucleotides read TGTGCCATCAGTGAGTCGCCTAGCGGGGGGCCGTATACCCAGTACTTC.

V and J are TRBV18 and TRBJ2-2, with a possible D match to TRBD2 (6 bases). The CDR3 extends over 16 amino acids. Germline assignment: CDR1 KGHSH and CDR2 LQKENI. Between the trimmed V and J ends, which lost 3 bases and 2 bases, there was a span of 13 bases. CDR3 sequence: CASSPSVAANTGELFF. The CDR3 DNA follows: TGTGCCAGCTCACCTTCGGTAGCGGCTAACACCGGGGAGCTGTTTTTT.

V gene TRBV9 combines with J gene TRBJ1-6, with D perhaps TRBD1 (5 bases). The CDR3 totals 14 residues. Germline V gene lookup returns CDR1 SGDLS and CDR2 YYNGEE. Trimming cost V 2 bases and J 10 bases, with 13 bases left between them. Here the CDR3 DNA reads TGTGCCAGCAGCGTGGATAGGGGTTACTCACCCCTCCACTTT. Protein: CASSVDRGYSPLHF.

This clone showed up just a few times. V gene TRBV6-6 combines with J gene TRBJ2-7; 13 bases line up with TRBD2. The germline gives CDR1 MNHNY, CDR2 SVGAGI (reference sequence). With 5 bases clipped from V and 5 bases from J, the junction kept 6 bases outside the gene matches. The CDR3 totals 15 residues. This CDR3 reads CASSQVGTSGNEQYF. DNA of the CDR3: TGTGCCAGCAGTCAGGTGGGGACTAGCGGGAACGAGCAGTACTTC.